One and the same sample provided the 23 T cell receptor beta chains below, sequenced in a study of beta chain features in type 1 diabetes (dated by TCRdb to the late 2010s). Library prep was done by the immunoSEQ multiplex PCR assay. All of the isolated RNA was reverse transcribed with the High Capacity cDNA Reverse Transcription Kit, so expressed TCRB transcripts were sequenced. The table comes from immuneACCESS by way of TCRdb, which keeps in-frame sequences with V and J called. Part of the clones is missing from these tables; in studies checked, under half for an unresolved V gene and the rest for unknown reasons. Across this sample there are 95,000 to 150,000 clones, with approximately 16% seen only once. The ten largest clonotypes hold approximately 2.2% of the sample. No antigen is known for these receptors. Summary of the overall study and its limitations: A moderate but significant shortening of TCRB CDR3 length was observed in type 1 diabetes patients in all four CD4+ subsets.

Source material: central memory CD4+ T cells from blood. Receptor source: a man aged 30 to 45 with type 1 diabetes.

The chain carries TRBV30 and TRBJ2-7; TRBD1 aligns across 11 bases. V shed 3 bases and J 1 base; nucleotides not matched to a gene: 2. This CDR3 spans 14 amino acids. Germline V gene lookup returns CDR1 GTSNPN and CDR2 SVGIG (reference sequence). DNA of the CDR3: TGTGCCTGGAGCGGACAGGGGGCTTCCTACGAGCAGTACTTC. This codes for CAWSGQGASYEQYF.

Notes on this clone: A much larger clonotype is one base distant, so this may be a read error. This same CDR3 is encoded by further DNA sequences in the sample. DNA of the CDR3: TGTGCCTGGGGGCGGGGTTACTATAATTCACCCCTCCACTTT. Amino acid sequence: CAWGRGYYNSPLHF. The chain has TRBV30 and TRBJ1-6; no clear D gene. The V gene's germline CDR1 is GTSNPN and CDR2 SVGIG (reference sequence). V gave up 5 bases and J gave up 3 bases, with 11 bases separating them. This CDR3 is built from 14 residues. The variable domain in full, completed from reference TRBV30 and TRBJ1-6, reads SQTIHQWPATLVQPVGSPLSLECTVEGTSNPNLYWYRQAAGRGLQLLFYSVGIGQISSEVPQNLSASRPQDRQFILSSKKLLLSDSGFYLCAWGRGYYNSPLHFGNGTRLTVT.

This chain connects TRBV6-6 to TRBJ2-2; D perhaps matches TRBD1 (5 bases). Germline-derived CDR1 and CDR2 are MNHNY and SVGAGI (reference sequence). The CDR3 totals 15 residues. With 3 bases removed from V and 5 bases from J, the gap between germline ends came to 13 bases. CDR3 nucleotide sequence: TGTGCCAGCAGTTATATGCAGGGAAGTACCGGGGAGCTGTTTTTT. This sequence encodes CASSYMQGSTGELFF.

This chain links TRBV6-5 with TRBJ2-1, with D maybe TRBD1 (6 bases). This CDR3 contains 14 residues. V was pared by 2 bases and J by 7 bases, with 12 bases between. Germline V gene data show CDR1 as MNHEY and CDR2 as SVGAGI. DNA for the CDR3: TGTGCCAGCAGTTACCCACAGGGTGAGAATGAGCAGTTCTTC. Protein: CASSYPQGENEQFF.

This clone appeared a few times. This chain connects TRBV18 to TRBJ2-7; 8 bases line up with TRBD1. Trimming at V came to 3 bases and at J to 6 bases, leaving 13 bases not matched to a gene. CDR3 length: 16 residues. The germline V gene has CDR1 KGHSH and CDR2 LQKENI. The CDR3 bases are TGTGCCAGCTCACCCGGGACAGGTGGCGATACAGGCGAGCAGTACTTC. This gives the protein CASSPGTGGDTGEQYF.

This clone was counted between two and nine times. At the DNA level, this CDR3 is encoded by other sequences in the same sample as well. This chain uses TRBV6-5 with TRBJ1-5; D unclear. Germline V gene sequence: CDR1 MNHEY, CDR2 SVGAGI. The V and J ends lost 0 bases and 4 bases respectively, with 4 bases between them. The CDR3 runs to 13 residues. The CDR3 loop reads CASSYSINQPQHF. The CDR3 DNA reads as TGTGCCAGCAGTTACTCGATTAATCAGCCCCAGCATTTT.

This clone was detected a few times. The rearrangement joins TRBV30 to TRBJ2-7; no clear D. The CDR3 covers 11 residues. V was cut by 2 bases and J by 5 bases, with 7 bases left in between. CDR1 is GTSNPN and CDR2 is SVGIG in the germline V gene (reference sequence). The CDR3 here is CAWSRVNEQYF. The CDR3 DNA is TGTGCCTGGAGTCGGGTCAACGAGCAGTACTTC.

This clone has a handful of counts. The rearrangement links TRBV5-1 to TRBJ2-2; D gene ambiguous. Trimming shortened V by 4 bases and J by 3 bases, and 7 bases separated the two germline ends. The germline V gene encodes CDR1 SGHRS and CDR2 YFSETQ. This CDR3 spans 13 amino acids. The CDR3 nucleotides are TGCGCCAGCAGCCTCAGTTACACCGGGGAGCTGTTTTTT. Amino acids: CASSLSYTGELFF.

This clone turned up a few times. J is TRBJ2-3 and V is TRBV6-6; maybe TRBD2 (5 bases). The germline gives CDR1 MNHNY, CDR2 SVGAGI (reference sequence). The CDR3 has 15 amino acids. V lost 4 bases to trimming and J lost 2 bases, with 13 bases between them. CDR3 in amino acids: CASSSNPRDTDTQYF. CDR3 nucleotide sequence: TGTGCCAGCAGTTCCAACCCCCGGGACACAGATACGCAGTATTTT.

The CDR3 DNA follows: TGCAGCGTTGCCTGGCCCCAAGAGACCCAGTACTTC. Its translation: CSVAWPQETQYF. This sequence joins TRBV29-1 and TRBJ2-5, with no clear D. The germline V gene has CDR1 SQVTM and CDR2 ANQGSEA. V was trimmed by 4 bases and J by 1 base, leaving 7 bases between them. The CDR3 runs 12 residues.

This clone has just a few counts. The V and J genes are TRBV30 and TRBJ2-2, with D perhaps given as TRBD1 or TRBD2 (5 bases each). Trimming cost V 2 bases and J 2 bases, with 12 bases left between them. This CDR3 is 15 amino acids long. Germline CDR1 reads GTSNPN; CDR2 reads SVGIG (reference sequence). The CDR3 protein is CAWSRGAANTGELFF. DNA of the CDR3: TGTGCCTGGAGTAGAGGGGCCGCAAACACCGGGGAGCTGTTTTTT.

This clone was found many times. The CDR3 region has the DNA TGTGCCAGTAGTTCCGACAGAGACTATTACAATGAGCAGTTCTTC. Amino acid sequence: CASSSDRDYYNEQFF. The chain uses TRBV19 and TRBJ2-1; TRBD1 or TRBD2 may be the D gene (5 bases each). V lost 5 bases and J 4 bases, leaving 15 bases between the germline ends. There are 15 residues in the CDR3. CDR1 is LNHDA, CDR2 SQIVND, per germline (reference sequence).

This clone was picked up a small number of times. The rearrangement uses TRBV6-1 and TRBJ2-3; no firm D call. The V end was cut by 5 bases, the J end by 5 bases, with 11 bases between. Per germline, CDR1 MNHNS and CDR2 SASEGT. The CDR3 is 13 residues long. CDR3 coding DNA: TGTGCCAGCAGTAAGGCTGGGGAAGATACGCAGTATTTT. Translated: CASSKAGEDTQYF.

This clone was seen repeatedly, ten times or more. As DNA, the CDR3 is TGTGCCATCAGTACGATCGAGCGGGAGACCCAGTACTTC. Its translation: CAISTIERETQYF. The genes are TRBV10-3 and TRBJ2-5; TRBD2 might be the D (5 bases). This CDR3 is 13 amino acids long. CDR1 ENHRY and CDR2 SYGVKD come from the germline V gene. With 5 bases removed from V and 5 bases from J, the gap between germline ends came to 12 bases.

This clone appeared a few times. The V call is TRBV5-6, the J call TRBJ1-6; no firm D call. The CDR3 runs 12 residues. Germline V CDR1 and CDR2: SGHDT, YYEEEE. V was trimmed by 2 bases and J by 8 bases, leaving 5 bases between them. The CDR3 DNA sequence: TGTGCCAGCAGCTTTTTGGATTCACCCCTCCACTTT. It is translated as CASSFLDSPLHF.

The rearrangement links TRBV11-3 to TRBJ2-5; D is unclear. CDR1 and CDR2 (germline): SGHNT, YENEEA. The CDR3 runs 13 residues. V lost 4 bases to trimming and J lost 1 base, with 7 bases between them. The CDR3 spells CASSSSSQETQYF. The CDR3 DNA follows: TGTGCCAGCAGCTCAAGCAGCCAAGAGACCCAGTACTTC.

The chain couples TRBV4-2 to TRBJ1-6, with 8 bases fitting TRBD1. The CDR3 is 13 residues long. V was clipped by 3 bases and J by 10 bases; unmatched bases: 2. Germline lookup yields CDR1 LGHNA and CDR2 YNFKEQ. The CDR3 nucleotides are TGTGCCAGCAGCCATGGACAGGGATCACCCCTCCACTTT. Residues: CASSHGQGSPLHF.

This clone has only a few counts. This chain joins TRBV18 and TRBJ2-3; D is unclear. V was trimmed by 6 bases and J by 0 bases, leaving 7 bases between them. The CDR3 is 13 residues long. CDR1 is KGHSH, CDR2 LQKENI, per germline. CDR3 loop: CASSQASTDTQYF. The CDR3 DNA reads as TGTGCCAGCTCGCAAGCTAGCACAGATACGCAGTATTTT.

This sequence joins TRBV25-1 and TRBJ1-6; no clear D gene. CDR3 length: 14 amino acids. V gave up 0 bases and J gave up 10 bases, with 10 bases separating them. Looked up from germline, CDR1 is MGHDK and CDR2 is SYGVNS. The CDR3 coding sequence is TGTGCCAGCAGTGAATATGGCGGGGTATCACCCCTCCACTTT. Translated: CASSEYGGVSPLHF. The full variable domain, its missing parts supplied by reference TRBV25-1 and TRBJ1-6, is EADIYQTPRYLVIGTGKKITLECSQTMGHDKMYWYQQDPGMELHLIHYSYGVNSTEKGDLSSESTVSRIRTEHFPLTLESARPSHTSQYLCASSEYGGVSPLHFGNGTRLTVT.

The rearrangement joins TRBV9 to TRBJ1-2, with D uncertain. V was trimmed by 3 bases and J by 4 bases, leaving 7 bases between them. The length of the CDR3 is 12 residues. Germline lookup yields CDR1 SGDLS and CDR2 YYNGEE. CDR3 DNA sequence: TGTGCCAGCAGCGCAGCGAGCTATGGCTACACCTTC. Protein sequence: CASSAASYGYTF.

As to this clone: A read error may produce the germline difference seen at one junction end. This chain links TRBV7-9 with TRBJ2-7; 9 positions match TRBD2. The CDR3 has 16 amino acids. In germline, CDR1 is SEHNR, CDR2 FQNEAQ (reference sequence). The CDR3 DNA follows: TGCGCCAGCAGCCGGGATTTTAGCGGGGGAGCCTACGAGCAGTACTTC. Translated: CASSRDFSGGAYEQYF.

The chain couples TRBV4-2 to TRBJ2-7, with 7 bases aligning to TRBD1. V lost 4 bases and J lost 0; bases outside the gene matches: 9. The germline V gene encodes CDR1 LGHNA and CDR2 YNFKEQ. This CDR3 region has 16 residues. The CDR3 DNA is TGTGCCAGCAGCCTGACGGAACAGGGGCACTCCTACGAGCAGTACTTC. It yields the protein CASSLTEQGHSYEQYF.

This clone was found a few times. The chain recombines TRBV28 with TRBJ1-6; perhaps TRBD1 as D (5 bases). The CDR3 spans 17 residues. Germline V gene sequence: CDR1 MDHEN, CDR2 SYDVKM. V shed 6 bases and J shed 6 bases, with 21 bases lying between them. The CDR3 DNA reads as TGTGCCAGCAGACGAGGGGCCTTGGGGCAGGGTAATTCACCCCTCCACTTT. Amino acid sequence: CASRRGALGQGNSPLHF.